This T cell receptor (beta chain) was captured in a study of T cell responses to AZD1222 COVID-19 vaccine. Findings of the study overall: Samples come after the peak T cell response, not at day 14.

Repertoires were generated with immunoSEQ multiplex PCR, while TCRdb's copy carries only in-frame clones and drops some. The sample lists some 150,000 clones, approximately 90% seen once, with around 2.9% in the top ten. This clone was counted once. Its specificity is not known. Here the sequenced sample was peripheral blood, taken 28 days after the second AZD1222 dose. This TCR was sampled from an adult who received the AZD1222 COVID-19 vaccine.

DNA for the CDR3: TGTGCCAGCAGCCGCACCAGACTAGCGGGAGAGACCCAGTACTTC. It is translated as CASSRTRLAGETQYF. The chain is built from TRBV5-5 and TRBJ2-5, with 10 positions matching TRBD2. Per the germline V gene, CDR1 is SGHKS and CDR2 is YYEKEE (reference sequence). Trimming removed 4 bases from V and 4 bases from J; junction bases left unmatched: 7. The CDR3 contains 15 residues.